The 18 T cell receptor beta chains below come from one sample, sequenced in a study of blood T cell repertoires in COVID-19. Repertoires were generated with immunoSEQ multiplex PCR, while TCRdb's copy carries only in-frame clones and drops some. This sample has some 130,000 clones, with about four fifths found just once. Sequencing was performed on peripheral blood. The origin of the receptors is a woman over 75 with acute or convalescent COVID-19.

The rearrangement uses TRBV20-1 and TRBJ2-3, with 10 nucleotides matching TRBD2. The CDR3 is made up of 15 amino acids. Trimming took 3 bases from V and 1 from J; bases not matched to a gene: 4. Looked up from germline, CDR1 is DFQATT and CDR2 is SNEGSKA (reference sequence). CDR3 sequence reads: CSASLAGGRTDTQYF. CDR3 nucleotide sequence: TGCAGTGCTAGTTTAGCGGGGGGCCGCACAGATACGCAGTATTTT.

The V gene is TRBV13, the J gene TRBJ2-1; possible D gene TRBD2, 5 bases. Germline V CDR1 and CDR2: PRHDT, FYEKMQ (reference sequence). Trimming took off 0 bases at V and 0 bases at J, with 12 bases between the two ends. CDR3 length equals 17 residues. The CDR3: CASSLGPADFSYNEQFF. The DNA of the CDR3 is TGTGCCAGCAGCTTAGGACCAGCGGATTTCTCCTACAATGAGCAGTTCTTC.

The rearrangement uses TRBV27 and TRBJ1-6; no firm D call. V shed 0 bases and J shed 7 bases, with 4 bases lying between them. The CDR3 runs 13 residues. CDR1 is MNHEY and CDR2 is SMNVEV in the germline V gene (reference sequence). The CDR3 reads CASSLSRNSPLHF. The CDR3 coding sequence is TGTGCCAGCAGTTTATCGAGGAATTCACCCCTCCACTTT.

The rearrangement uses TRBV12-3 or TRBV12-4 and TRBJ2-3; D is unresolved. The CDR3 covers 13 residues. Between the trimmed V and J ends, which lost 3 bases and 2 bases, there was a span of 6 bases. For the CDR3, the DNA is TGTGCCAGCAGTTTGGGCTACACAGATACGCAGTATTTT. Translated: CASSLGYTDTQYF.

The V gene is TRBV7-3, the J gene TRBJ1-1; possible D gene TRBD1, 6 bases. Per the germline V gene, CDR1 is SGHTA and CDR2 is FQGTGA. The CDR3 is made up of 15 amino acids. The V gene lost 3 bases and the J gene lost 4 bases, with 15 bases spanning the gap. This CDR3 is CASSLDGGLGTEAFF. The CDR3 DNA reads TGTGCCAGCAGCTTGGATGGGGGCCTGGGCACTGAAGCTTTCTTT.

The chain joins TRBV27 to TRBJ1-5, with D perhaps TRBD1 (5 bases). V lost 2 bases and J lost 1, with 12 bases in between. Germline loops: CDR1 MNHEY, CDR2 SMNVEV (reference sequence). This CDR3 is built from 16 residues. The CDR3 is CASSLRQGLSNQPQHF. In nucleotides, the CDR3 is TGTGCCAGCAGTTTACGGCAGGGCTTGAGCAATCAGCCCCAGCATTTT.

This chain links TRBV30 with TRBJ1-3, with D possibly TRBD1 on 6 matching bases. The CDR3 extends over 13 amino acids. The germline V gene encodes CDR1 GTSNPN and CDR2 SVGIG (reference sequence). Trimming pared 4 bases from V and 2 bases from J, leaving 9 bases between. As DNA, the CDR3 is TGTGCCTGGACCCCAGGGGCTGGAAACACCATATATTTT. Its protein is CAWTPGAGNTIYF.

The chain joins TRBV15 to TRBJ2-2; 8 bases map to TRBD1. The CDR3 extends over 15 amino acids. The ends lost 11 bases at V and 0 bases at J; junction bases unmatched: 8. Germline CDR1 and CDR2: LNHNV and YYDKDF (reference sequence). In DNA form, the CDR3 reads TGTGCCGCCCGTGGGGGACAGGCGAACACCGGGGAGCTGTTTTTT. Translation: CAARGGQANTGELFF. Variable domain in full (rest from reference TRBV15 and TRBJ2-2): DAMVIQNPRYQVTQFGKPVTLSCSQTLNHNVMYWYQQKSSQAPKLLFHYYDKDFNNEADTPDNFQSRRPNTSFCFLDIRSPGLGDTAMYLCAARGGQANTGELFFGEGSRLTVL.

The genes are TRBV11-3 and TRBJ1-5, with 11 nucleotides matching TRBD1. Per the germline V gene, CDR1 is SGHNT and CDR2 is YENEEA. The CDR3 loop spans 18 amino acids. Unmatched junction bases numbered 9, after V lost 5 bases and J lost 0 bases. The CDR3 protein is CASSPPGDRGNSNQPQHF. The CDR3, as DNA: TGTGCCAGCAGCCCCCCAGGGGACAGGGGGAATAGCAATCAGCCCCAGCATTTT.

The rearrangement links TRBV6-5 to TRBJ1-5, with D possibly TRBD1 on 6 matching bases. V lost 1 base to trimming and J lost 9 bases, with 16 bases between them. The V gene's germline CDR1 is MNHEY and CDR2 SVGAGI. The CDR3 length is 15 residues. The CDR3 is CASSYFYRETSPQHF. In nucleotides, the CDR3 is TGTGCCAGCAGTTACTTTTACAGGGAAACCTCGCCCCAGCATTTT.

The chain links TRBV19 to TRBJ1-5; maybe TRBD1 (5 bases). Germline assignment: CDR1 LNHDA and CDR2 SQIVND (reference sequence). CDR3 length: 14 amino acids. The V gene lost 6 bases and the J gene lost 0 bases, with 9 bases spanning the gap. This chain's CDR3 is CASSGTLSNQPQHF. CDR3 bases: TGTGCCAGTAGCGGGACTCTTAGCAATCAGCCCCAGCATTTT.

This chain connects TRBV6-2 or TRBV6-3 to TRBJ1-2, with TRBD1 identical over 7 bases. The V segment lost 0 bases and the J segment 7 bases; nucleotides outside the gene matches: 5. The germline gives CDR1 MNHEY, CDR2 SVGEGT. This CDR3 region has 14 residues. The chain's CDR3 is CASSYSRQGSGYTF. CDR3 sequence (DNA): TGTGCCAGCAGTTACTCCCGACAGGGTAGTGGCTACACCTTC.

V and J are TRBV6-6 and TRBJ2-1; no reliable D call. The length of the CDR3 is 14 residues. V was cut by 2 bases and J by 1 base, with 6 bases left in between. Germline-derived CDR1 and CDR2 are MNHNY and SVGAGI (reference sequence). This chain's CDR3 is CASSYTRSYNEQFF. The CDR3 coding sequence is TGTGCCAGCAGTTACACTCGTTCCTACAATGAGCAGTTCTTC.

V and J are TRBV10-3 and TRBJ1-1; D perhaps matches TRBD1 (5 bases). Trimming shortened V by 4 bases and J by 1 base, and 10 bases separated the two germline ends. CDR1 is ENHRY, CDR2 SYGVKD, per germline. The CDR3 has 14 residues. The CDR3 DNA is TGTGCCATCAGTGGGGCAGGGTCGAACACTGAAGCTTTCTTT. It is translated as CAISGAGSNTEAFF.

The chain carries TRBV10-1 and TRBJ1-6; D remains unclear. Looked up from germline, CDR1 is WNHNN and CDR2 is SYGVQD (reference sequence). The CDR3 runs to 14 residues. Trimming cost V 11 bases and J 6 bases, with 17 bases left between them. The CDR3: CAPRGHLFNSPLHF. The CDR3 DNA follows: TGCGCCCCCCGCGGGCACCTCTTTAATTCACCCCTCCACTTT.

A few counts support this clone. V usage is TRBV10-2 and J usage is TRBJ1-1; 12 nucleotides line up with TRBD1. CDR3 size: 15 residues. Germline trimming cut 4 bases from V and 6 bases from J; bases unmatched to any gene: 6. Germline loops: CDR1 WSHSY, CDR2 SAAADI. Here the CDR3 reads CASSGGTGGEAEAFF. CDR3 nucleotides: TGCGCCAGCAGTGGCGGGACAGGGGGCGAGGCTGAAGCTTTCTTT.

CDR3 sequence reads: CASSLRRSYGYTF. Here the CDR3 DNA reads TGTGCCAGCAGCTTGCGACGGAGCTATGGCTACACCTTC. J is TRBJ1-2 and V is TRBV7-2, with D uncertain. The CDR3 contains 13 residues. Deletions cut 3 bases from V and 4 bases from J, with 9 bases between. CDR1 and CDR2 from the germline V gene are SGHTA and FQGNSA.

The gene calls are TRBV30 and TRBJ2-5; perhaps TRBD1 as D (6 bases). The CDR3 totals 15 residues. In germline, CDR1 is GTSNPN, CDR2 SVGIG (reference sequence). Trimming took 1 base from V and 4 from J, leaving 16 bases between them. The CDR3 spells CAWSAQPGVPETQYF. CDR3 sequence (DNA): TGTGCCTGGAGTGCCCAACCAGGGGTCCCAGAGACCCAGTACTTC.